A single sample is the source of the 9 T cell receptor beta chains below, sequenced in a study of spatial heterogeneity in lung cancer. The sample's time point: sample taken at primary tumor resection. Unsorted whole RNA samples from tumor, nontumor lung or frozen PBMC were sequenced. TCRdb itself ran the 5' RACE reads through MiXCR, one entry per CDR3 protein. The repertoire consists of a few thousand distinct CDR3 sequences, with less than 10% occurring once and the leading ten covering roughly two fifths. The input for sequencing was normal lung tissue next to the tumor, taken at surgery. The source is a male donor with early-stage non-small cell lung cancer.

Relative to its sample, this clonotype is medium-sized. This beta chain is a stray read from a library made for alpha chains; its abundance is not meaningful. The gene calls are TRBV2 and TRBJ2-1; tentative D call: TRBD2 (6 bases). Trimming removed 8 bases at V and 5 bases at J, with 22 bases between. The CDR3 is made up of 16 amino acids. CDR1 is SNHLY and CDR2 is FYNNEI in the germline V gene. CDR3 residues: CASGSGTATPDNEQFF. As DNA, the CDR3 is TGTGCCAGCGGCTCGGGGACTGCTACCCCCGACAATGAGCAGTTCTTC.

In this sample, this clonotype turned up many times. This beta chain is a stray read from a library made for alpha chains; its abundance is not meaningful. The genes are TRBV3-1 and TRBJ1-3, with D hard to call. V lost 1 base to trimming and J lost 0 bases, with 7 bases between them. This CDR3 contains 15 residues. The germline CDR1 and CDR2 sequences are LGHDT and YNNKEL (reference sequence). The CDR3 loop reads CASSQGQASGNTIYF. CDR3 DNA: TGTGCCAGCAGCCAAGGGCAGGCCTCTGGAAACACCATATATTTT.

This clonotype ranks as medium-sized. The size of this beta chain means little, since it is a stray read in a library made for alpha chains. CDR3: CASRGTGGVNYGYTF. The CDR3 DNA sequence: TGTGCCAGCAGGGGGACAGGGGGCGTTAACTATGGCTACACCTTC. The chain combines TRBV12-3 or TRBV12-4 with TRBJ1-2; TRBD1 agrees at 12 bases. The CDR3 runs to 15 residues. Trimming cost V 6 bases and J 1 base; bases outside gene matches: 3.

This clonotype was counted between two and nine times. Because this beta chain is a stray read in a library intended to capture alpha chains, its abundance should not be given much weight. The rearrangement joins TRBV6-2 or TRBV6-3 to TRBJ2-6; D is unclear. This CDR3 has 13 residues. Germline CDR1 MNHEY, CDR2 SVGEGT. V lost 0 bases to trimming and J lost 3 bases, with 0 bases between them. The CDR3 region is CASSYSGANVLTF. For the CDR3, the DNA is TGTGCCAGCAGTTACTCTGGGGCCAACGTCCTGACTTTC.

This clonotype occurred many times. Found in a library prepared for alpha chains, this beta chain is an off-target read, and its abundance has little meaning. The rearrangement links TRBV29-1 to TRBJ2-5, with 10 bases fitting TRBD2. CDR1 is SQVTM, CDR2 ANQGSEA, per germline. V was clipped by 2 bases and J by 5 bases; unmatched bases: 8. The CDR3 length is 15 residues. The CDR3 DNA sequence: TGCAGCGTTGAAACTCTAGCGGGAGCACGGGAGACCCAGTACTTC. Protein sequence: CSVETLAGARETQYF.

This clonotype has a count of ten or more. The library was built for alpha chains, so this beta chain is an off-target read and its size means little. The chain employs TRBV6-5 and TRBJ2-3; D is uncertain. Trimming took off 0 bases at V and 6 bases at J, with 22 bases between the two ends. The CDR3 loop spans 18 amino acids. Per germline, CDR1 MNHEY and CDR2 SVGAGI. The DNA of the CDR3 is TGTGCCAGCAGTTACTCCCAAAGAAGGCTCCTCTTTGTGGATACGCAGTATTTT. Residues: CASSYSQRRLLFVDTQYF.

Of note for this clonotype: This beta chain was picked up by a library intended for alpha chains and is off target, so its count carries little meaning. CDR3: CASSVRTGLADEQYF. CDR3 bases: TGTGCCAGCAGCGTTCGGACAGGGCTAGCAGACGAGCAGTACTTC. V and J are TRBV9 and TRBJ2-7; 8 bases agree with TRBD1. Germline V gives CDR1 SGDLS, CDR2 YYNGEE. Losses at the gene ends were 2 bases for V and 5 bases for J; bases not matched to a gene: 9. The length of the CDR3 is 15 residues.

Points on this clonotype: With the library built for alpha chains, this beta chain is off target and its frequency is not meaningful. The chain employs TRBV3-1 and TRBJ2-7, with 11 bases fitting TRBD2. The germline CDR1 and CDR2 sequences are LGHDT and YNNKEL (reference sequence). The V and J ends lost 4 bases and 6 bases, in that order; junction bases with no gene match: 5. This CDR3 has 14 amino acids. In DNA form, the CDR3 reads TGTGCCAGCAGCCTTGGGACTAGCGGAAGCGAGCAGTACTTC. Its translation is CASSLGTSGSEQYF.

Concerning this clonotype itself: This beta chain lies outside the target of a library built for alpha chains; its clone size means little. The V call is TRBV28, the J call TRBJ2-7, with D perhaps matching TRBD1 (6 bases). In germline, CDR1 is MDHEN, CDR2 SYDVKM. Trimming took off 2 bases at V and 5 bases at J, with 7 bases between the two ends. The CDR3 sequence is 12 residues long. In DNA form, the CDR3 reads TGTGCCAGCAGTTTAAGGGGGAACGAGCAGTACTTC. It is translated as CASSLRGNEQYF.